Sequencing of this T cell receptor beta chain was carried out in a study of regulatory T cells in long-lasting Graves disease. The study, taken as a whole, reports: Persistent Graves' patients had lower TCR diversity than newly diagnosed ones. New patients shared 966 public clonotypes, and persistent patients shared more, with over 2,500.

This clonotype was detected a few times. Its antigen is unidentified. As for time point: persistent/refractory GD, antithyroid drugs over 5 years with positive TRAb. From RNA extracted from PBMCs, the TCR library was made. CDR3 regions were amplified by Arm-PCR using iRepertoire HTBI primers to build TCR beta libraries. TCRdb reanalysed the multiplex PCR reads using MiXCR and keeps one entry per CDR3 protein. Altogether under 500,000 distinct CDR3 sequences are present, less than 25% being singletons, with the ten largest covering more than 20%. The CDR3 contains 13 residues. V lost 4 bases, J lost 4 bases, and 10 bases lay in between. The germline CDR1 and CDR2 sequences are MGHRA and YSYEKL.

This specimen consisted of peripheral blood mononuclear cells (PBMCs), obtained when the disease was refractory, from a patient treated with antithyroid drugs. The sequence was obtained from a female donor with Graves disease. The chain employs TRBV4-1 and TRBJ1-1; weak D call: TRBD1 (5 bases). The CDR3: CASSPPGFTEAFF. DNA of the CDR3: TGCGCCAGCAGCCCCCCAGGGTTCACTGAAGCTTTCTTT.